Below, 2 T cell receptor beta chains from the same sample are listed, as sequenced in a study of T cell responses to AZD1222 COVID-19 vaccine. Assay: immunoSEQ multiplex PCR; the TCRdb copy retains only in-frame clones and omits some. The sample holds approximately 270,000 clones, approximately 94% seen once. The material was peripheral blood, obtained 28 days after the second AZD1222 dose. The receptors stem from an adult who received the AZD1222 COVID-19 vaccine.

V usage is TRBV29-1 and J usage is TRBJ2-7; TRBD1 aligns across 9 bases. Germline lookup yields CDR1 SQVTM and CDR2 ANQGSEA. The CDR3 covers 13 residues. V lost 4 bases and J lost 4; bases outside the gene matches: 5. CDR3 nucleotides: TGCAGCGTTGCCGAGGACAGGGGTTACGAGCAGTACTTC. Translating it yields CSVAEDRGYEQYF.

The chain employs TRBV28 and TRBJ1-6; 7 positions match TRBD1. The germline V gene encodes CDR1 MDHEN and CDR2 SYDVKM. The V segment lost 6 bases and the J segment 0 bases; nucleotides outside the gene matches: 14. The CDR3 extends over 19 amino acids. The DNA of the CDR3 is TGTGCCAGCAGCCCCCCCCGGGACAGCTTGAGCTCCTATAATTCACCCCTCCACTTT. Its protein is CASSPPRDSLSSYNSPLHF.